Presented here are 28 T cell receptor beta chains from one specimen sequenced in a study of blood T cells in healthy people across ages. Using a J-beta primer mix together with a sample-barcoded 5' primer, a second PCR was run for roughly 6 to 12 cycles. TCRdb re-called the 5' RACE reads through MiXCR, storing one row per CDR3 protein. The sample consists of 750,000 to 950,000 distinct CDR3 sequences, less than 70% of them appearing once. Sequencing was carried out using blood. The receptors here all came from an older man in good health.

The rearrangement uses TRBV30 and TRBJ2-4; a weak D match, TRBD2 (6 bases). The end of the DNA aligns better with TRBJ2-7, so the J call may be wrong. This CDR3 is built from 14 residues. Germline lookup yields CDR1 GTSNPN and CDR2 SVGIG (reference sequence). The CDR3 DNA is TGTGCCTGGAGGGGTACGGGAGTCATGTACGAGCAGTACTTC. Protein product: CAWRGTGVMYEQYF.

The table lists this clonotype with a few counts. The chain recombines TRBV10-3 with TRBJ1-1; D unresolved. CDR3 size: 14 residues. The germline CDR1 and CDR2 sequences are ENHRY and SYGVKD. The V end was cut by 4 bases, the J end by 0 bases, with 9 bases between. Here the CDR3 DNA reads TGTGCCATCAGTGTTCAACCTATGAACACTGAAGCTTTCTTT. It yields the protein CAISVQPMNTEAFF.

This sequence joins TRBV6-5 and TRBJ2-4; 8 bases line up with TRBD2. CDR1 and CDR2 from the germline V gene are MNHEY and SVGAGI. The CDR3 has 14 residues. Trimming at V came to 2 bases and at J to 11 bases, leaving 8 bases not matched to a gene. This CDR3 reads CASSYGRGETFQYF. The CDR3 DNA sequence: TGTGCCAGCAGTTACGGGCGGGGGGAAACGTTTCAGTACTTC.

The gene calls are TRBV14 and TRBJ2-3; 9 nucleotides line up with TRBD2. The germline CDR1 and CDR2 sequences are SGHDN and FVKESK. This CDR3 spans 16 amino acids. V trimming: 2 bases; J trimming: 2 bases; junction bases outside the gene matches: 5. The CDR3 protein is CASSQRGLATTDTQYF. CDR3 sequence (DNA): TGTGCCAGCAGCCAACGAGGACTAGCGACCACAGATACGCAGTATTTT.

The chain joins TRBV2 to TRBJ2-7, with D possibly called TRBD1 or TRBD2 (5 bases each). The CDR3 is made up of 15 amino acids. The ends were cut back, 7 bases at V and 0 bases at J, with 16 bases in the middle. CDR1 and CDR2 from the germline V gene are SNHLY and FYNNEI. The CDR3 sequence is CASTTGPRGSYEQYF. CDR3 bases: TGTGCCAGCACTACGGGCCCGAGGGGCTCCTACGAGCAGTACTTC.

The chain combines TRBV11-1 with TRBJ2-3; 7 bases map to TRBD1. Germline values: CDR1 SGHAT, CDR2 FQDESV (reference sequence). The CDR3 covers 13 residues. V was clipped by 7 bases and J by 14 bases; unmatched bases: 15. The CDR3 sequence: CASNLEQGSTAYF. The CDR3 DNA is TGTGCCAGCAACCTCGAACAGGGGTCTACCGCGTATTTT.

Note on this clonotype: A read error may produce the germline difference seen at one junction end. V gene TRBV2 combines with J gene TRBJ2-4, with D unclear. The J call may be in error: the DNA end matches TRBJ2-5 better. Germline V gene sequence: CDR1 SNHLY, CDR2 FYNNEI. This CDR3 has 15 amino acids. CDR3 loop: CAGSEAGFPQETQYF. DNA for the CDR3: TGTGCCGGCAGTGAAGCAGGCTTTCCCCAAGAGACCCAGTACTTC.

With regard to this clonotype: The junction and the germline gene differ at one end; a read error may be behind it. This chain connects TRBV29-1 to TRBJ2-2; 11 nucleotides agree with TRBD2. CDR1 and CDR2 (germline): SQVTM, ANQGSEA. This CDR3 has 14 residues. CDR3 sequence (DNA): TGCAGCGTGGGGACTAGCGGTGCCACCGGGAAGCTGTTTTTT. The encoded protein is CSVGTSGATGKLFF.

As for this clonotype: A read error may produce the germline difference seen at one junction end. The V call is TRBV3-1, the J call TRBJ1-2, with TRBD1 identical over 7 bases. CDR3 length equals 14 residues. The V gene's germline CDR1 is LGHDT and CDR2 YNNKEL (reference sequence). In DNA form, the CDR3 reads TGTGCCGGCAGCCAAGAGGGACAGTCGCTTGGCTACACCTTC. Its protein is CAGSQEGQSLGYTF.

The genes are TRBV11-2 and TRBJ2-2, with D unclear. Germline V lookup: CDR1 SGHAT, CDR2 FQNNGV. The germline V and J ends were trimmed by 5 bases and 3 bases, with 10 bases remaining between them. The CDR3 has 14 residues. CDR3 amino acids: CASSPGLDTGELFF. The CDR3 bases are TGTGCCAGCAGCCCCGGCTTGGACACCGGGGAGCTGTTTTTT.

The J gene is TRBJ2-5, the V gene TRBV29-1, with TRBD1 matching 7 bases. In germline, CDR1 is SQVTM, CDR2 ANQGSEA. The CDR3 runs to 13 residues. With V trimmed by 1 base and J by 1 base, 0 bases remained unmatched. The CDR3 here is CSVEGQGQETQYF. CDR3 coding DNA: TGCAGCGTTGAAGGACAGGGCCAAGAGACCCAGTACTTC.

The genes are TRBV4-1 and TRBJ2-1; D remains unclear. The germline gives CDR1 MGHRA, CDR2 YSYEKL. The CDR3 has 15 residues. V dropped 7 bases and J dropped 5 bases, with 18 bases sitting between them. The CDR3 nucleotides read TGCGCCAGCACCTCCGAGGACCGCCGGAACAATGAGCAGTTCTTC. As protein: CASTSEDRRNNEQFF.

This clonotype was detected a few times. V and J are TRBV3-1 and TRBJ2-4, with D perhaps being TRBD1 or TRBD2 (6 bases each). The CDR3 has 16 residues. Germline values: CDR1 LGHDT, CDR2 YNNKEL (reference sequence). The germline V and J ends were trimmed by 0 bases and 0 bases, with 9 bases remaining between them. The CDR3 spells CASSQDRGLAKNIQYF. The CDR3 DNA reads TGTGCCAGCAGCCAAGATCGGGGGCTAGCCAAAAACATTCAGTACTTC.

This clonotype was detected only a few times. The junction shows a germline mismatch at one end, possibly a read error. The rearrangement uses TRBV27 and TRBJ2-7; D is unclear. The V gene's germline CDR1 is MNHEY and CDR2 SMNVEV (reference sequence). The CDR3 sequence is 14 residues long. CDR3 protein: CASSLRGSRYGQYF. The DNA of the CDR3 is TGTGCCAGCAGTTTACGCGGATCTCGCTACGGGCAGTACTTC.

This CDR3 is CSARDLEPYNEQFF. The CDR3 coding sequence is TGCAGTGCTAGAGACCTGGAGCCCTACAATGAGCAGTTCTTC. This chain uses TRBV20-1 with TRBJ2-1; no clear D gene. V lost 0 bases, J lost 2 bases, and 8 bases lay in between. In germline, CDR1 is DFQATT, CDR2 SNEGSKA (reference sequence). The CDR3 is 14 amino acids.

The chain couples TRBV20-1 to TRBJ2-7; D remains ambiguous. CDR3 length: 15 residues. V lost 4 bases and J 3 bases, leaving 19 bases between the germline ends. In germline, CDR1 is DFQATT, CDR2 SNEGSKA (reference sequence). For the CDR3, the DNA is TGCAGTGCTAACGCACCTACCTCTTGGGACTACGAGCAGTACTTC. Translated, it gives CSANAPTSWDYEQYF.

A single count supports this clonotype. This chain joins TRBV4-2 and TRBJ1-5, with a weak D call TRBD1 (5 bases). The V and J ends lost 0 bases and 1 base respectively, with 13 bases between them. This CDR3 has 17 residues. Germline V gene sequence: CDR1 LGHNA, CDR2 YNFKEQ. Here the CDR3 reads CASSQEVGWGSNQPQHF. The CDR3 DNA reads as TGTGCCAGCAGCCAAGAAGTTGGGTGGGGGAGCAATCAGCCCCAGCATTTT.

The chain joins TRBV6-1 to TRBJ2-4; D may be TRBD2 (6 bases). This CDR3 spans 15 amino acids. V lost 7 bases and J 0 bases, leaving 13 bases between the germline ends. Germline loops: CDR1 MNHNS, CDR2 SASEGT. The CDR3 nucleotides read TGTGCCAGCACTAACGAGGGACTAGCCAAAAACATTCAGTACTTC. Encoded protein: CASTNEGLAKNIQYF.

This chain joins TRBV6-5 and TRBJ2-1; a possible D gene is TRBD1 (6 bases). Germline CDR1 reads MNHEY; CDR2 reads SVGAGI. The CDR3 is made up of 13 amino acids. The V and J ends lost 3 bases and 9 bases respectively, with 12 bases between them. In DNA form, the CDR3 reads TGTGCCAGCAGTTATTTCAGGGGTGGTGAGCAGTTCTTC. Protein product: CASSYFRGGEQFF.

The table lists this clonotype with a few counts. This chain's CDR3 is CASSLRGWEQYF. For the CDR3, the DNA is TGTGCCAGCAGTTTACGGGGGTGGGAGCAGTACTTC. The V call is TRBV28, the J call TRBJ2-7; possibly TRBD2 for D (6 bases). V gave up 2 bases and J gave up 7 bases, with 9 bases separating them. This CDR3 has 12 residues. Germline V CDR1 and CDR2: MDHEN, SYDVKM.

The chain recombines TRBV9 with TRBJ2-1; unclear D gene. The CDR3 totals 17 residues. V lost 0 bases, J lost 7 bases, and 20 bases lay in between. Germline V CDR1 and CDR2: SGDLS, YYNGEE. This chain's CDR3 is CASSVGPYSTGQNEQFF. The CDR3 DNA reads as TGTGCCAGCAGCGTAGGACCCTACAGCACCGGCCAAAATGAGCAGTTCTTC.

V is TRBV11-2 and J is TRBJ2-4; no clear D. The CDR3 is 11 amino acids. Trimming removed 3 bases at V and 13 bases at J, with 10 bases between. Germline loops: CDR1 SGHAT, CDR2 FQNNGV. The CDR3 loop is CASSFYTEQYF. Here the CDR3 DNA reads TGTGCCAGCAGCTTCTATACTGAGCAGTACTTC. The entire variable domain, with the rest obtained from reference TRBV11-2 and TRBJ2-4, is as follows: EAGVAQSPRYKIIEKRQSVAFWCNPISGHATLYWYQQILGQGPKLLIQFQNNGVVDDSQLPKDRFSAERLKGVDSTLKIQPAKLEDSAVYLCASSFYTEQYFGAGTRLSVL.

The sample holds a few counts of this clonotype. This chain joins TRBV7-2 and TRBJ2-7; 10 bases agree with TRBD2. This CDR3 region has 15 residues. CDR1 is SGHTA, CDR2 FQGNSA, per germline. V trimming: 0 bases; J trimming: 4 bases; junction bases outside the gene matches: 3. The CDR3 region is CASSLAASGSYEQYF. The CDR3 DNA follows: TGTGCCAGCAGCTTAGCAGCTAGCGGGAGTTACGAGCAGTACTTC.

This clonotype was seen a handful of times. The chain links TRBV28 to TRBJ2-7; D gene uncertain. CDR1 is MDHEN and CDR2 is SYDVKM in the germline V gene. The CDR3 spans 15 residues. V gave up 1 base and J gave up 2 bases, with 12 bases separating them. CDR3 amino acids: CASSLFGSATYEQYF. In DNA, the CDR3 is TGTGCCAGCAGTTTATTTGGATCCGCTACCTACGAGCAGTACTTC.

The chain carries TRBV18 and TRBJ2-7; perhaps D is TRBD1 or TRBD2 (5 bases each). The CDR3 runs to 16 residues. Germline V gene lookup returns CDR1 KGHSH and CDR2 LQKENI. Trimming shortened V by 2 bases and J by 6 bases, and 20 bases separated the two germline ends. CDR3 DNA sequence: TGTGCCAGCTCACCAACCCCGACAGCCGGGGCAGGCGAGCAGTACTTC. Protein sequence: CASSPTPTAGAGEQYF. The full variable domain, its missing parts supplied by reference TRBV18 and TRBJ2-7, is NAGVMQNPRHLVRRRGQEARLRCSPMKGHSHVYWYRQLPEEGLKFMVYLQKENIIDESGMPKERFSAEFPKEGPSILRIQQVVRGDSAAYFCASSPTPTAGAGEQYFGPGTRLTVT.

The CDR3 coding sequence is TGCAGCGTTGTCGGACAGGCCTTGGGAGCTTTCTTT. Translation gives CSVVGQALGAFF. The chain carries TRBV29-1 and TRBJ1-1, with TRBD1 matching over 7 bases. CDR1 and CDR2 from the germline V gene are SQVTM and ANQGSEA. The CDR3 totals 12 residues. V gave up 4 bases and J gave up 10 bases; unmatched junction bases: 9.

This clonotype has only a few counts. CDR3 nucleotide sequence: TGTGCCAGCAGCCCGCGGGACAAGTTTGGAAACACCATATATTTT. It is translated as CASSPRDKFGNTIYF. J is TRBJ1-3 and V is TRBV7-2; D possibly corresponds to TRBD1 (6 bases). V shed 5 bases and J shed 3 bases, with 14 bases lying between them. The CDR3 contains 15 residues. Germline V lookup: CDR1 SGHTA, CDR2 FQGNSA.

The J gene is TRBJ2-1, the V gene TRBV29-1; possible D gene TRBD1, 5 bases. Germline V CDR1 and CDR2: SQVTM, ANQGSEA. This CDR3 spans 13 amino acids. Trimming removed 6 bases at V and 13 bases at J, with 22 bases between. For the CDR3, the DNA is TGCAGCGTCGATAGGACAAGACAAGAGACCCAGTTCTTC. Amino acid sequence: CSVDRTRQETQFF.